This TCR beta chain was observed in a study of cytomegalovirus exposure and HLA in healthy donors. Vbeta (60) and Jbeta (13) primers were used in the PCR. TCRdb's copy holds only in-frame clones and misses some; the assay was immunoSEQ multiplex PCR. There are about 140,000 clones in the sample; 80% occur only once, and roughly 2% lies in the top ten. CDR3 length equals 13 residues. Germline trimming cut 5 bases from V and 5 bases from J; bases unmatched to any gene: 4. Germline V gives CDR1 SGHNT, CDR2 YYREEE (reference sequence). The V gene is TRBV5-4, the J gene TRBJ2-7; 10 positions agree with TRBD1. Sequenced sample: PBMCs. This clonotype originated in a man younger than 45 in good health and CMV-seronegative. The chain's CDR3 is CASRGQGHHEQYF. DNA for the CDR3: TGTGCCAGCAGGGGACAGGGGCACCACGAGCAGTACTTC.